This T cell receptor beta chain was captured by sequencing in a study of T cells after yellow fever vaccination. A single record per CDR3 protein comes from TCRdb applying MiXCR to the 5' RACE reads. The data contain around 360,000 distinct CDR3 sequences, more than 9% of them singletons. This CDR3 has 16 residues. Germline V gives CDR1 MGHRA, CDR2 YSYEKL. V lost 4 bases and J lost 1, with 14 bases in between. This clonotype was detected a few times. This chain links TRBV4-1 with TRBJ1-5; D gene unclear. The clonotype originates from a man younger than 35 who received the YFV17D yellow fever vaccine. The sequencing here drew on PBMCs, taken on the day of the first yellow fever vaccination. The CDR3 loop is CASSRYLDGSNQPQHF. The CDR3 region has the DNA TGCGCCAGCAGCCGATATTTGGACGGAAGCAATCAGCCCCAGCATTTT.